A selection of T cell receptor beta chains follows, all from one sample in a study of sequential checkpoint blockade in melanoma. Produced via immunoSEQ multiplex PCR; TCRdb's table is partial and in-frame only. The table has about 17,000 clones, over 60% seen once. The sequenced sample was CD8+ T cells sorted from blood (inferred from file names), obtained from a patient given nivolumab and ipilimumab in sequence. Source of these receptors: a human donor with melanoma. CDR3s include the opening cysteine and the closing phenylalanine or tryptophan. A D gene is named only where the DNA matches it firmly. Part of the rows lack a size; the others show once, few, many or a class for expanded clones.

>TRBD1|NA|TRBV19|TRBJ1-2
TGTGCCAGTAGTATAATCCGGGACAGGGTGTATGGCTACACCTTC
CASSIIRDRVYGYTF
>TRBD1|NA|TRBV7-2|TRBJ2-6
TGTGCCAGCAGCTTAGTGCTCAGGGGGAGCGGGGCCAACGTCCTGACTTTC
CASSLVLRGSGANVLTF
>TRBD1|NA|TRBV6-5|TRBJ2-7
TGTGCCAGCAGGGAGACAGGGCCCTCCTACGAGCAGTACTTC
CASRETGPSYEQYF
>NA|NA|TRBV6-6|TRBJ1-2
TGTGCCAGCAGCCCAGGTGACTATGGCTACACCTTC
CASSPGDYGYTF
>TRBD2|NA|TRBV4-1|TRBJ2-7
TGCGCCAGCAGCCAGGTAGGGACTAATTCCTACGAGCAGTACTTC
CASSQVGTNSYEQYF
>TRBD2|few|TRBV30|TRBJ2-1
TGTGCCTGGAGTGTGGGACTAGCGGGAGGGGATGAGCAGTTCTTC
CAWSVGLAGGDEQFF
>NA|NA|TRBV6-5|TRBJ1-1
TGTGCCAGCAGCAGGAGGACAGATGAAGCTTTCTTT
CASSRRTDEAFF
>NA|few|TRBV27|TRBJ2-7
TGTGCCAGCAGTTTATATAGGGGGTCTTCTTCCTACGAGCAGTACTTC
CASSLYRGSSSYEQYF
>TRBD1|NA|TRBV6-4|TRBJ1-2
TGTGCCAGCAGTGACCATGGAGGGACAGCGTCTGGCTACACCTTC
CASSDHGGTASGYTF
>TRBD1|NA|TRBV7-8|TRBJ1-5
TGTGCCAGCAGCCTCCCGGGACAGGGGGTCCTAGATCAGCCCCAGCATTTT
CASSLPGQGVLDQPQHF
>TRBD2|few|TRBV25-1|TRBJ2-7
TGTGCCAGCAGTTTAGGCGGGGGAAGCTACGAGCAGTACTTC
CASSLGGGSYEQYF
>NA|few|TRBV9|TRBJ2-7
TGTGCCAGCAGCCCTTTGACAGGGAGGACCTACGAGCAGTACTTC
CASSPLTGRTYEQYF
>NA|NA|TRBV7-9|TRBJ2-1
TGTGCCAGCAGCCAGGGGGGTAGCGGGGTGATGGATGAGCAGTTCTTC
CASSQGGSGVMDEQFF
>TRBD1|NA|TRBV11-2|TRBJ1-1
TGTGCCAGCAGCCAGGGGGTTCGGGCTTTCTTT
CASSQGVRAFF
>NA|NA|TRBV7-2|TRBJ2-7
TGTGCCAGCAGCTTAGGGCAGGGGCTCACGGAGCAGTACTTC
CASSLGQGLTEQYF
>TRBD1|NA|TRBV7-9|TRBJ1-1
TGTGCCAGCAGCTCCCGGGACAGGGGCACTGAAGCTTTCTTT
CASSSRDRGTEAFF
>NA|NA|TRBV29-1|TRBJ1-1
TGCAGCGTTGAATTTCGTGAGGGAACTGAAGCTTTCTTT
CSVEFREGTEAFF
>TRBD2|NA|TRBV7-8|TRBJ2-7
TGTGCCAGCAGCTTGGCTAGCGGGGGGGCCCTCATTTACGAGCAGTACTTC
CASSLASGGALIYEQYF
>NA|once|TRBV27|TRBJ2-1
TGTGCCAGCAGTTTATCGTTATACAATGAGCAGTTCTTC
CASSLSLYNEQFF
>NA|NA|TRBV5-6|TRBJ1-4
TGTGCCAGCAGCTTTGGGTTCGGGGAGGAAAAACTGTTTTTT
CASSFGFGEEKLFF
>TRBD1|NA|TRBV6-1|TRBJ1-2
TGTGCCAGCATCGCCCAGGGGGCATATGGCTACACCTTC
CASIAQGAYGYTF
>TRBD1|few|TRBV4-1|TRBJ1-5
TGCGCCAGCAGCCTTTTCCTACAGGGGGCGGGTCAGCCCCAGCATTTT
CASSLFLQGAGQPQHF
>TRBD1|NA|TRBV13|TRBJ2-7
TGTGCCAGCAGTCTCTCCGGGACAGGTAACTACGAGCAGTACTTC
CASSLSGTGNYEQYF
>TRBD1|NA|TRBV9|TRBJ1-2
TGTGCCAGCAGCGTCCGGGGACAGGGGAACTATGGCTACACCTTC
CASSVRGQGNYGYTF
>NA|NA|TRBV10-3|TRBJ1-2
TGTGCCATCAGTGGACAGGTTCCTGGCTACACCTTC
CAISGQVPGYTF
>NA|NA|TRBV9|TRBJ2-1
TGTGCCAGCAGCGTAGTGATTAGCAGCAATGAGCAGTTCTTC
CASSVVISSNEQFF
>NA|few|TRBV11-2|TRBJ1-6
TGTGCCAGCAGCTTTCTGGAGCGACGAAATTCACCCCTCCACTTT
CASSFLERRNSPLHF
>NA|NA|TRBV19|TRBJ1-1
TGTGCCAGTAGTATAGGCGCCTGGGGGGGAAGGACTGAAGCTTTCTTT
CASSIGAWGGRTEAFF
>NA|few|TRBV14|TRBJ2-7
TGTGCCCACACCTGGGGGCCATGCTCCTACGAGCAGTACTTC
CAHTWGPCSYEQYF
>NA|NA|TRBV7-2|TRBJ2-7
TGTGCCAGCAGCCTTTTGACAGGGAGGACCTACGAGCAGTACTTC
CASSLLTGRTYEQYF
>NA|NA|TRBV29-1|TRBJ1-1
TGCAGCGTTGAAGAGGGTGCTCCAGGAGGGGTCTTT
CSVEEGAPGGVF
>NA|NA|TRBV28|TRBJ2-1
TGTGCCAGCACTGCCGGGCCTGTGGGGGCTTACAATGAGCAGTTCTTC
CASTAGPVGAYNEQFF
>NA|NA|TRBV28|TRBJ2-7
TGTGCCAGCAGTTGGTCACTACCCTACGAGCAGTACTTC
CASSWSLPYEQYF
>NA|few|TRBV11-2|TRBJ1-4
TGTGCCAGCACCCCTACGACAGGCCGCCATGAAAAACTGTTTTTT
CASTPTTGRHEKLFF
>NA|NA|TRBV5-1|TRBJ2-5
TGCGCCAGCAGCTACCAGGAGACCCAGTACTTC
CASSYQETQYF
>NA|NA|TRBV2|TRBJ1-2
TGTGCCACCACCCCTCAGACTAACTATGGCTACACCTTC
CATTPQTNYGYTF
>TRBD1|NA|TRBV15|TRBJ2-7
TGTGCCACCAGCAGAGGAGGATATGACAGGGGGCGTGGATACGAGCAGTACTTC
CATSRGGYDRGRGYEQYF
>NA|NA|TRBV4-1|TRBJ2-7
NA
CASSQDSGQGDEQYF
>TRBD1|NA|TRBV9|TRBJ1-1
TGTGCCAGCAGCGTACCTAGGCAGGGGGAAAACACTGAAGCTTTCTTT
CASSVPRQGENTEAFF
>TRBD1|NA|TRBV29-1|TRBJ2-7
TGCAGCGTTGAAGATAGAGGACAGGGGCACGAGCAGTACTTC
CSVEDRGQGHEQYF
>TRBD1|NA|TRBV13|TRBJ2-7
TGTGCCAGCAGCTCATGGACAGGGGCGTACGAGCAGTACTTC
CASSSWTGAYEQYF
>NA|few|TRBV7-9|TRBJ2-7
TGTGCCAGCAGCTTCGACGGAGACTACGAGCAGTACTTC
CASSFDGDYEQYF
>NA|NA|TRBV4-2|TRBJ1-1
TGTGCCAGCAGCCAACTCTCAGTGGGCTCTGAAGCTTTCTTT
CASSQLSVGSEAFF
>TRBD1|NA|TRBV2|TRBJ2-7
TGTGCCAGCACCCCACAGGGGGGCTGGGGCCTCGACTACGAGCAGTACTTC
CASTPQGGWGLDYEQYF
>TRBD2|once|TRBV10-3|TRBJ2-3
TGTGCCATCAGTGAGCCCGTGACTAGCGGGGACTTAGATACGCAGTATTTT
CAISEPVTSGDLDTQYF
>NA|NA|TRBV6-1|TRBJ2-7
TGTGCCAGCTGGGCTAGCGCCCACGAGCAGTACTTC
CASWASAHEQYF